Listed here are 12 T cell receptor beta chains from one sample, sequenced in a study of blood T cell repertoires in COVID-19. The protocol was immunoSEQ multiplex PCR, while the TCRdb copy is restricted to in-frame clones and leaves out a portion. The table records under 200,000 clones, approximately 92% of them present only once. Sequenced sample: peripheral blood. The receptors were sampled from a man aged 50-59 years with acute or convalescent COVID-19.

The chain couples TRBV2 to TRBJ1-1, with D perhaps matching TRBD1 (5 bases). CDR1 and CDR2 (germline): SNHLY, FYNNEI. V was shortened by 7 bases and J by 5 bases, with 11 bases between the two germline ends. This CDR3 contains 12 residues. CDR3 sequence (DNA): TGTGCCAGCAATCAGGGTGGGACTGAAGCTTTCTTT. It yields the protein CASNQGGTEAFF. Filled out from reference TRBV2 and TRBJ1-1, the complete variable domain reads EPEVTQTPSHQVTQMGQEVILRCVPISNHLYFYWYRQILGQKVEFLVSFYNNEISEKSEIFDDQFSVERPDGSNFTLKIRSTKLEDSAMYFCASNQGGTEAFFGQGTRLTVV.

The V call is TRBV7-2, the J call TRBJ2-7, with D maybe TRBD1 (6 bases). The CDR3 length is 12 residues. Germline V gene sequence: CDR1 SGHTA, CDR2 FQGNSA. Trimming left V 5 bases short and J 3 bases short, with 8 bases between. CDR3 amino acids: CASSRGGYEQYF. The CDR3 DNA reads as TGTGCCAGCAGCCGAGGGGGCTACGAGCAGTACTTC. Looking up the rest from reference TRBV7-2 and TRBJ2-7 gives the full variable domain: GAGVSQSPSNKVTEKGKDVELRCDPISGHTALYWYRQSLGQGLEFLIYFQGNSAPDKSGLPSDRFSAERTGGSVSTLTIQRTQQEDSAVYLCASSRGGYEQYFGPGTRLTVT.

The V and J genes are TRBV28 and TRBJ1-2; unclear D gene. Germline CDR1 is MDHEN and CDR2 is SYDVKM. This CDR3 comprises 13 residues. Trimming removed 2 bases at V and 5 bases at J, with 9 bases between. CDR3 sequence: CASSLKRDYGYTF. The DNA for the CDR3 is TGTGCCAGCAGTTTAAAACGGGATTATGGCTACACCTTC.

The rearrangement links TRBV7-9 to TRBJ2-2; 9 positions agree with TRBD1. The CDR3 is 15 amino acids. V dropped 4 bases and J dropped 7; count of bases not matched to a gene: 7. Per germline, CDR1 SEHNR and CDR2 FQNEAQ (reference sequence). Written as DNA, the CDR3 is TGTGCCAGCAGCTCCGGACAGGGGCGAGGCGGGGAGCTGTTTTTT. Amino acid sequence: CASSSGQGRGGELFF. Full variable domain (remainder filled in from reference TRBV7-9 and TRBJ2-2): DTGVSQNPRHKITKRGQNVTFRCDPISEHNRLYWYRQTLGQGPEFLTYFQNEAQLEKSRLLSDRFSAERPKGSFSTLEIQRTEQGDSAMYLCASSSGQGRGGELFFGEGSRLTVL.

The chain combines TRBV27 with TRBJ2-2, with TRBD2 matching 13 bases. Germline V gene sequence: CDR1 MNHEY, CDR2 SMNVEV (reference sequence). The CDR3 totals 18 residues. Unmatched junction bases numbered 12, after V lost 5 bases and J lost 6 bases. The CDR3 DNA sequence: TGTGCCAGCAGTCGTATAGGGACTAGCGGGGTTGTGCCCGGGGAGCTGTTTTTT. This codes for CASSRIGTSGVVPGELFF.

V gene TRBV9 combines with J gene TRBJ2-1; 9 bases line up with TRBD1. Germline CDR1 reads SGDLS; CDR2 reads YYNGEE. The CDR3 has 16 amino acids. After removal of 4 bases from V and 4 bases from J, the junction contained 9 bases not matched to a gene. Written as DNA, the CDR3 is TGTGCCAGCAGCCCAAATACAGGGGGCGAATACAATGAGCAGTTCTTC. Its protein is CASSPNTGGEYNEQFF.

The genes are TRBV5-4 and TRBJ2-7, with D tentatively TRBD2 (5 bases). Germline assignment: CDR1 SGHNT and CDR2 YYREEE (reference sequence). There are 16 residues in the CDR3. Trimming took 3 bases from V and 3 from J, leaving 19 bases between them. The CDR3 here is CASSSPGGQINYEQYF. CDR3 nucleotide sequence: TGTGCCAGCAGCTCCCCTGGCGGGCAGATAAACTACGAGCAGTACTTC.

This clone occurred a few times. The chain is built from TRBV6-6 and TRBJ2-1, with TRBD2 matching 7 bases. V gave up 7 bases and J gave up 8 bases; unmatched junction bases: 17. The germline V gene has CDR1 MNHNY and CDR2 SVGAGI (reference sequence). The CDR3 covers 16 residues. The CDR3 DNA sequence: TGTGCCAGCAATCCCGGGGAGGGAAGGAGATTGGATGAGCAGTTCTTC. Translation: CASNPGEGRRLDEQFF.

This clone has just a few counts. DNA of the CDR3: TGCAGCGTTGTAGGGACTAGCGGGAGGCGACCCTACCAACCGGCATCTGGGTACGAGCAGTACTTC. It specifies CSVVGTSGRRPYQPASGYEQYF. The chain combines TRBV29-1 with TRBJ2-7; 15 bases fit TRBD2. The germline V gene has CDR1 SQVTM and CDR2 ANQGSEA. V lost 4 bases and J lost 4; bases outside the gene matches: 26. This CDR3 has 22 amino acids.

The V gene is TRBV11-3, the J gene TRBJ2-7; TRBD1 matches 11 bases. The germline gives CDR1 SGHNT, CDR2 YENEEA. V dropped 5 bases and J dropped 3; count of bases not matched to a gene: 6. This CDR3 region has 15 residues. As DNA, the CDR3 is TGTGCCAGCAGCCCGGGACAGGGGGGAGTCTACGAGCAGTACTTC. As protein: CASSPGQGGVYEQYF.

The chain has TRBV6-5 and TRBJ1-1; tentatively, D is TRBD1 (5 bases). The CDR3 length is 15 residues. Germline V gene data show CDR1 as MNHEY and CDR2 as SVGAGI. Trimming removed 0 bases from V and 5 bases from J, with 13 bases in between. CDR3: CASSYSRVLGTEAFF. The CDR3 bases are TGTGCCAGCAGTTACTCCAGGGTGTTGGGGACTGAAGCTTTCTTT.

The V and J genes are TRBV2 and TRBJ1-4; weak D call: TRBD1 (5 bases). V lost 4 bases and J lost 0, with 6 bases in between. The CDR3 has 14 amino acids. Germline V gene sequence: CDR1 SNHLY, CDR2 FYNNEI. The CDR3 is CASSAGTTNEKLFF. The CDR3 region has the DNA TGTGCCAGCAGTGCAGGGACAACTAATGAAAAACTGTTTTTT.